The rows below give T cell receptor beta chains drawn from one sample of a study of blood T cell repertoires in COVID-19. Generated by immunoSEQ multiplex PCR, the TCRdb table keeps only in-frame clones and is missing some. The sample contains about 150,000 clones, over 80% of which appear only once. The sample comprised PBMCs or T cells enriched from blood (not recorded which). The receptors come from a woman in her forties or fifties who had been exposed to COVID-19. The CDR3 runs from the conserved cysteine through the conserved F or W. The D gene is left open where the match is weak. Size tells how often a clone was seen (once, few, many) or the class of an expanded clone, and some rows leave it out.

v_call	d_call	clone_size	j_call	cdr3_nt	cdr3_aa
TRBV4-3	TRBD2	-	TRBJ2-7	TGCGCCAGCAGCCAAGATCTCCGGGGGGGCGCGTACGAGCAGTACTTC	CASSQDLRGGAYEQYF
TRBV28	TRBD1	-	TRBJ1-6	TGTGCCAGCGTCACCGGGACAGGGCTGGAGTCACCCCTCCACTTT	CASVTGTGLESPLHF
TRBV12-3/TRBV12-4	-	-	TRBJ1-1	TGTGCCAGCAGTTTTCGGGGGGAAGCTTTCTTT	CASSFRGEAFF
TRBV20-1	-	-	TRBJ1-5	TGCAGTGCTAGTCAGGAAGCTGGCAATCAGCCCCAGCATTTT	CSASQEAGNQPQHF
TRBV27	TRBD1	-	TRBJ1-6	TGTGCCAGCAGTTTGGCGGTGGGACAGCGCTCCTATAATTCACCCCTCCACTTT	CASSLAVGQRSYNSPLHF
TRBV7-2	TRBD1	-	TRBJ2-4	TGTGCCAGCAGCCGGGGTATGACAGGGTTTCAGTACTTC	CASSRGMTGFQYF
TRBV5-1	-	-	TRBJ2-2	TGCGCCAGCAGCTTGGGACACAACACCGGGGAGCTGTTTTTT	CASSLGHNTGELFF
TRBV6-2/TRBV6-3	TRBD2	-	TRBJ2-5	TGTGCCAGCAGCACCGAGGGACTAGCGATTCGGGAGACCCAGTACTTC	CASSTEGLAIRETQYF
TRBV7-2	TRBD1	-	TRBJ1-5	TGTGCCAGCAGCTGGCAGGGGGTAAGCAATCAGCCCCAGCATTTT	CASSWQGVSNQPQHF
TRBV18	TRBD1	-	TRBJ1-2	TGTGCCAGCTCACCGGCGACAGGGCACGGCTATGGCTACACCTTC	CASSPATGHGYGYTF
TRBV19	TRBD1	once	TRBJ2-3	TGTGCCAGTAGTCCAGGGGGCTACGACACAGATACGCAGTATTTT	CASSPGGYDTDTQYF
TRBV19	TRBD2	-	TRBJ2-1	TGTGCCAGCCGGACTAGCGGGACAAATGAGCAGTTCTTC	CASRTSGTNEQFF
TRBV6-1	TRBD1	-	TRBJ1-5	TGTGCCAGCAGTGCCCTCTTAACAGGGGCAAGTCAGCCCCAGCATTTT	CASSALLTGASQPQHF
TRBV18	-	-	TRBJ1-1	TGTGCCAGCTCATCAAATCAGGGGAACACTGAAGCTTTCTTT	CASSSNQGNTEAFF
TRBV29-1	-	-	TRBJ2-1	TGCAGCGTTGCCACCCTCGTCCCGGGTAGTGAGCAGTTCTTC	CSVATLVPGSEQFF
TRBV6-5	TRBD1	-	TRBJ1-1	TGTGCCAGCAGTTATGGGACAGCGAACACTGAAGCTTTCTTT	CASSYGTANTEAFF
TRBV15	-	few	TRBJ1-1	TGTGCCACGCGGCACGACGGGAACACTGAAGCTTTCTTT	CATRHDGNTEAFF
TRBV18	-	-	TRBJ2-3	TGTGCCAGCTCACCCGCCCCCAGGGCCGCAGATACGCAGTATTTT	CASSPAPRAADTQYF
TRBV7-2	TRBD2	-	TRBJ2-7	TGTGCCAGCAGGGATGCTAGCGGGCGCGAGCAGTACTTC	CASRDASGREQYF
TRBV19	-	once	TRBJ1-2	TGTGCCAGTAGTATGCAGGGTGACTATGGCTACACCTTC	CASSMQGDYGYTF
TRBV19	-	-	TRBJ1-4	TGTGCCAGTAGGGGGACATCGACGATAAATCTGTTTTTT	CASRGTSTINLFF
TRBV11-2	TRBD1	once	TRBJ1-4	TGTGCCAGCAGCTTGGACAGGGTTTCTGAAAAACTGTTTTTT	CASSLDRVSEKLFF
TRBV6-5	-	-	TRBJ2-2	TGTGCCAGCAGAACAGGACAGCTCAACACCGGGGAGCTGTTTTTT	CASRTGQLNTGELFF
TRBV4-2	TRBD1	-	TRBJ2-6	TGTGCCAGCAGCCAAGGACAGGGGGTCTCTGGGGCCAACGTCCTGACTTTC	CASSQGQGVSGANVLTF
TRBV7-2	TRBD1	-	TRBJ1-3	TGTGCCAGCAGCCCATTGACAGGGGGCGGAAACACCATATATTTT	CASSPLTGGGNTIYF
TRBV19	TRBD1	-	TRBJ1-1	TGTGCCAGTACCGACTCGACAGGGGCGGACACTGAAGCTTTCTTT	CASTDSTGADTEAFF
TRBV6-5	-	-	TRBJ2-5	TGTGCCAGCACGGTAGTTGGGGGCGAGACCCAGTACTTC	CASTVVGGETQYF
TRBV21-1	-	-	TRBJ2-6	TGTGCCAGCAGCAAAGGCCCCGGGACAGGGTGGCACTCTGGGGCCAACGTCCTGACTTTC	CASSKGPGTGWHSGANVLTF
TRBV5-5	-	few	TRBJ1-1	TGTGCCAGCAGCTTGGTAGCAGGGGATGCTGAAGCTTTCTTT	CASSLVAGDAEAFF
TRBV7-2	-	-	TRBJ2-7	TGTGCCAGCAGCTTCGACGGGGGGCTCGGGCAGTACTTC	CASSFDGGLGQYF
TRBV5-1	TRBD1	-	TRBJ2-3	TGCGCCACCTCGACAGGGTACGGCACAGATACGCAGTATTTT	CATSTGYGTDTQYF
TRBV9	TRBD2	-	TRBJ2-2	TGTGCCAGCAGCGCGGGACTAGCGAACACCGGGGAGCTGTTTTTT	CASSAGLANTGELFF
TRBV13	TRBD1	-	TRBJ2-1	TGTGCCAGCAGCGCCCGACAGGGGGTTTTCAATGAGCAGTTCTTC	CASSARQGVFNEQFF
TRBV10-3	-	-	TRBJ2-7	TGTGCCATCAGTGAGTCTCAGGACGGGGACGAGCAGTACTTC	CAISESQDGDEQYF
TRBV7-7	-	-	TRBJ2-7	TGTGCCAGCAGCTTGGGCAGGGGACCTAGCTACGAGCAGTACTTC	CASSLGRGPSYEQYF
TRBV5-4	TRBD2	-	TRBJ2-1	TGTGCCAGCAGCCTTGGCGGGGGGGGTGATGAGCAGTTCTTC	CASSLGGGGDEQFF
TRBV7-2	-	once	TRBJ1-1	TGTGCCAGCAGCCAGGGGACCCTCAGCACTGAAGCTTTCTTT	CASSQGTLSTEAFF
TRBV7-9	TRBD1	-	TRBJ2-3	TGTGCCAGCAGCTCCGAGGGGGCCACAGATACGCAGTATTTT	CASSSEGATDTQYF
TRBV2	TRBD1	-	TRBJ1-4	TGTGCCAGCAGTGAAGACAGGGGCCGGGGTGAAAAACTGTTTTTT	CASSEDRGRGEKLFF
TRBV7-9	TRBD1	-	TRBJ2-5	TGTGCCAGCAGCCGGACAGGGGTGGGAGAGACCCAGTACTTC	CASSRTGVGETQYF
TRBV9	TRBD2	-	TRBJ2-3	TGTGCCAGCAGCAGGTTAGCGGGCCGAGTCACAGATACGCAGTATTTT	CASSRLAGRVTDTQYF
TRBV5-1	TRBD1	-	TRBJ2-1	TGCGCCAGCAGAAGGGGGACAGGGTACGACAATGAGCAGTTCTTC	CASRRGTGYDNEQFF
TRBV7-2	TRBD2	-	TRBJ2-1	TGTGCCAGCAGCTTACTGGCTAGCGGGGGCGAGCAGTTCTTC	CASSLLASGGEQFF
TRBV19	TRBD1	once	TRBJ1-2	TGTGCCAGTAGTCGCGGGACAGCCGCAGACCTTAACTATGGCTACACCTTC	CASSRGTAADLNYGYTF
TRBV19	-	-	TRBJ1-5	TGTGCCAGTAGTACAGGCAAGAGCAATCAGCCCCAGCATTTT	CASSTGKSNQPQHF
TRBV15	-	-	TRBJ2-2	TGTGCCACCAGCAGAGAATCGGCAGGGAACCCCGGGGAGCTGTTTTTT	CATSRESAGNPGELFF
TRBV7-2	-	-	TRBJ2-5	TGTGCCAGCAGCTTAGGGGTAGGGGCTCAAGAGACCCAGTACTTC	CASSLGVGAQETQYF
TRBV5-1	-	few	TRBJ1-5	TGCCCTCAGGGTCTTAATCAGCCCCAGCATTTT	CPQGLNQPQHF
TRBV6-5	-	-	TRBJ1-2	TGTGCCAGCAGAAAAAGGGGGGGGGCTAACTATGGCTACACCTTC	CASRKRGGANYGYTF
TRBV27	-	-	TRBJ2-2	TGTGCCAGCGCACTATACAGGACGAACACCGGGGAGCTGTTTTTT	CASALYRTNTGELFF
TRBV6-4	TRBD1	-	TRBJ1-2	TGTGCCACGAAGGGGGAAGACAGGGAAATTACTAACTATGGCTACACCTTC	CATKGEDREITNYGYTF
TRBV29-1	TRBD1	-	TRBJ2-4	TGCAGCGCTCGTGAAATTGACAGGGACATGAACATTCAGTACTTC	CSAREIDRDMNIQYF
TRBV11-2	TRBD1	once	TRBJ1-4	TGTGCCAGCAGCTCGCTACAGGGGGGTGAAAAACTGTTTTTT	CASSSLQGGEKLFF
TRBV7-9	TRBD1	-	TRBJ2-1	TGTGCCAGCAGCTTAACGGGACAGGCTTCCTACAATGAGCAGTTCTTC	CASSLTGQASYNEQFF